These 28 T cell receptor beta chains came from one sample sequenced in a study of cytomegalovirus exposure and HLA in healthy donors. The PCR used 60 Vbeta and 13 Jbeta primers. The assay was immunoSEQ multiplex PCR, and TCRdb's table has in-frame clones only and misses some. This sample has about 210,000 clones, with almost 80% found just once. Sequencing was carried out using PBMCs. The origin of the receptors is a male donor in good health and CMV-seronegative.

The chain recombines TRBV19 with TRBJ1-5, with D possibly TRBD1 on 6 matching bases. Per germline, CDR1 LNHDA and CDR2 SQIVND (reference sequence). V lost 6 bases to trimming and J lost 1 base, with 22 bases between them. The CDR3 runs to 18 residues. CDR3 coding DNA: TGTGCCAGTAGGGGGGGCAGAGCGGGACCCGGGAGCAATCAGCCCCAGCATTTT. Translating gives CASRGGRAGPGSNQPQHF.

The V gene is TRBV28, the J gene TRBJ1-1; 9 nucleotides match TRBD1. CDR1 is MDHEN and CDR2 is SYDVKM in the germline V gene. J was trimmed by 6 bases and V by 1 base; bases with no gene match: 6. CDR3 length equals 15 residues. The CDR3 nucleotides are TGTGCCAGCAGTTTATTCGCGACAGGGGGTTCTGAAGCTTTCTTT. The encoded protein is CASSLFATGGSEAFF.

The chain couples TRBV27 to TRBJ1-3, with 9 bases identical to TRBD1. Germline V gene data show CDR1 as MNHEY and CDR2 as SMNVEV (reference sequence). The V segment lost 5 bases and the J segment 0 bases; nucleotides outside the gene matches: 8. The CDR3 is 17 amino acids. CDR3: CASSPWTGVPSGNTIYF. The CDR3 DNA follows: TGTGCCAGCAGTCCCTGGACAGGGGTGCCCTCTGGAAACACCATATATTTT.

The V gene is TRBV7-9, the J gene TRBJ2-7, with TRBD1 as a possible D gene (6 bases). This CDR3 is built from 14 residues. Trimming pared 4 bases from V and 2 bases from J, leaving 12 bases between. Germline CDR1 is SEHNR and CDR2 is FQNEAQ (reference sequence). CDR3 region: CASSSRTAAYEQYF. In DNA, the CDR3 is TGTGCCAGCAGCTCCCGGACAGCTGCCTACGAGCAGTACTTC.

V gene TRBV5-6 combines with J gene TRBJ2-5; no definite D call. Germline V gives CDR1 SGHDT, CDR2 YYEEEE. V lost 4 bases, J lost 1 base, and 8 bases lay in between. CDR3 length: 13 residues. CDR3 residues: CASSPAGQETQYF. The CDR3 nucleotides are TGTGCCAGCAGCCCTGCCGGCCAAGAGACCCAGTACTTC.

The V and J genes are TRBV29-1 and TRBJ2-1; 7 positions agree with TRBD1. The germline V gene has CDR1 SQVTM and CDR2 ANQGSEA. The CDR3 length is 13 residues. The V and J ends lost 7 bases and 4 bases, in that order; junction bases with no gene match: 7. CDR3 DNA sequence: TGCAGCGCCGGCCTGGACAGGTACAATGAGCAGTTCTTC. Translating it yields CSAGLDRYNEQFF.

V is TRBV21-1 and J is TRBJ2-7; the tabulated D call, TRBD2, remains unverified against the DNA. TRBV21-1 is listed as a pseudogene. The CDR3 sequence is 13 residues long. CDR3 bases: TGTGCCAGCGGACTAGCGGATGCCTACGAGCAGTACTTC. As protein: CASGLADAYEQYF.

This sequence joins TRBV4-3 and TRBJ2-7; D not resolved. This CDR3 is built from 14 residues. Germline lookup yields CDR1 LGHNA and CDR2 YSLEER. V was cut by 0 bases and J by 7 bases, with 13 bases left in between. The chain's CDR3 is CASSQDTAVSEQYF. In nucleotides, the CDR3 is TGCGCCAGCAGCCAAGATACCGCGGTGTCAGAGCAGTACTTC.

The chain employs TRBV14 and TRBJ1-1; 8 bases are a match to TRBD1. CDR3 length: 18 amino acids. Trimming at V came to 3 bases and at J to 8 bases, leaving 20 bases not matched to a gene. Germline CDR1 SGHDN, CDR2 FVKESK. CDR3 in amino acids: CASSQRGVVTGDSAEAFF. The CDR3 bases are TGTGCCAGCAGCCAGAGAGGGGTTGTGACAGGGGACTCTGCCGAAGCTTTCTTT. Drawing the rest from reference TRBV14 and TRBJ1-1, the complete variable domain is EAGVTQFPSHSVIEKGQTVTLRCDPISGHDNLYWYRRVMGKEIKFLLHFVKESKQDESGMPNNRFLAERTGGTYSTLKVQPAELEDSGVYFCASSQRGVVTGDSAEAFFGQGTRLTVV.

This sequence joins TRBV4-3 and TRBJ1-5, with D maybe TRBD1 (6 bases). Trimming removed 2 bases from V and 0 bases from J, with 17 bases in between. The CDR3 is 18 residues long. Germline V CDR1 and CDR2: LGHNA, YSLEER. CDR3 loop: CASSQRPPTGYSNQPQHF. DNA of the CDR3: TGCGCCAGCAGCCAAAGACCACCGACAGGCTATAGCAATCAGCCCCAGCATTTT.

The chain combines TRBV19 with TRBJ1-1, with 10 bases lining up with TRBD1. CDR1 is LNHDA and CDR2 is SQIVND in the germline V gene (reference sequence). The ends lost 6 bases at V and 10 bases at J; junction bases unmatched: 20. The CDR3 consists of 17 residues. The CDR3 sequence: CASSPSRTGGSLRGAFF. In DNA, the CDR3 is TGTGCCAGTAGCCCATCTAGGACAGGGGGGAGTTTACGTGGAGCTTTCTTT.

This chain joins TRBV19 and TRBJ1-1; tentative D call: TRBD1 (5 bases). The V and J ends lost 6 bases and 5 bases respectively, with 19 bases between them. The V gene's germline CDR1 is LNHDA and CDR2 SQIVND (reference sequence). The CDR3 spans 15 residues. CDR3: CASRRFDSPGTEAFF. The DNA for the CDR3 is TGTGCCAGTAGACGTTTCGACAGCCCAGGGACTGAAGCTTTCTTT.

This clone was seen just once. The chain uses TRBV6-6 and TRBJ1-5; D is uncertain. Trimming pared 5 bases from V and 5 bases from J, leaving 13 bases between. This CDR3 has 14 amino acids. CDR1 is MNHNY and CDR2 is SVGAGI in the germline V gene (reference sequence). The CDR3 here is CASSDRERYQPQHF. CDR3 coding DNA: TGTGCCAGCAGTGACCGGGAGAGATATCAGCCCCAGCATTTT.

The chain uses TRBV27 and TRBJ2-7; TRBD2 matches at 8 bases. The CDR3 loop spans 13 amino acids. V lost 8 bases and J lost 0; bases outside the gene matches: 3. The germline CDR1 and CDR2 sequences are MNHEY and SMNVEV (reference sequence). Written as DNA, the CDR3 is TGTGCCAGCCAAACTAGCGGCTCCTACGAGCAGTACTTC. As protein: CASQTSGSYEQYF.

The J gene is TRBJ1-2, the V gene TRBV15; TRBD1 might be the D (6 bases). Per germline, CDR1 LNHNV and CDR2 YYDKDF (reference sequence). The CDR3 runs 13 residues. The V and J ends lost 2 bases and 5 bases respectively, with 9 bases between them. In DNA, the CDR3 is TGTGCCACCAGCAGATTACAGGGTTATGGCTACACCTTC. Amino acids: CATSRLQGYGYTF.

The CDR3 loop is CASSFNSGGYTF. The CDR3 coding sequence is TGTGCCAGCAGCTTCAACAGCGGTGGCTACACCTTC. The J gene is TRBJ1-2, the V gene TRBV7-3, with no clear D. The CDR3 has 12 residues. Germline V gene lookup returns CDR1 SGHTA and CDR2 FQGTGA. Trimming stripped 3 bases from V and 7 bases from J, with 9 bases between.

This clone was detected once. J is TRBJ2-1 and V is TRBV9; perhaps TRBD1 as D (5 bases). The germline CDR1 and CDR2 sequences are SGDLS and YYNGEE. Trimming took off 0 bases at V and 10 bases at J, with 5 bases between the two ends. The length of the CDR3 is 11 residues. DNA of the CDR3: TGTGCCAGCAGCGTAGGGACAGAGCAGTTCTTC. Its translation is CASSVGTEQFF.

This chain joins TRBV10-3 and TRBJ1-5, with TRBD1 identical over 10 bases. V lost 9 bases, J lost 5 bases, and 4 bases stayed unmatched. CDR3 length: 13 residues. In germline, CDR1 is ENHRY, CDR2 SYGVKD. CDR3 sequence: CAIAGTGDQPQHF. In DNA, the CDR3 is TGTGCCATAGCCGGGACAGGGGATCAGCCCCAGCATTTT.

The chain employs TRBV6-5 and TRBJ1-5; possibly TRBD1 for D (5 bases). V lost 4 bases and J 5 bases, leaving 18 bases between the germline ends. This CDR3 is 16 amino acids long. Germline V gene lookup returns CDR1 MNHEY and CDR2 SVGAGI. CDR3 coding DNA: TGTGCCAGCAGTTTCCGGGGAGGGGACCGCGATCAGCCCCAGCATTTT. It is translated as CASSFRGGDRDQPQHF.

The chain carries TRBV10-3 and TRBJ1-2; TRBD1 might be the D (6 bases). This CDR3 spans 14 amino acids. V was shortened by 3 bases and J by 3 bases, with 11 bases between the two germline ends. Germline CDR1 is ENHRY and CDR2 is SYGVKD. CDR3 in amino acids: CAISDASGDYGYTF. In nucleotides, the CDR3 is TGTGCCATCAGTGATGCCTCAGGGGACTATGGCTACACCTTC.

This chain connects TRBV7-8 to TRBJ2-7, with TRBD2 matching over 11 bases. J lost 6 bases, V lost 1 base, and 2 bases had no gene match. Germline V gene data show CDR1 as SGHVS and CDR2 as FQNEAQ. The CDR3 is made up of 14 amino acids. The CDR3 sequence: CASSLVGTSGEQYF. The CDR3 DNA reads TGTGCCAGCAGCTTAGTTGGGACTAGCGGCGAGCAGTACTTC. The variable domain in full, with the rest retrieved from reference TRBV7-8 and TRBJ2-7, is GAGVSQSPRYKVAKRGQDVALRCDPISGHVSLFWYQQALGQGPEFLTYFQNEAQLDKSGLPSDRFFAERPEGSVSTLKIQRTQQEDSAVYLCASSLVGTSGEQYFGPGTRLTVT.

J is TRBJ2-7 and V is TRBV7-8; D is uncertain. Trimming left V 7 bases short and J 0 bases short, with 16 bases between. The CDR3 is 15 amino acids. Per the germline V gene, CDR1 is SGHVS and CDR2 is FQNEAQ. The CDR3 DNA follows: TGTGCCAGCATCGAAGACGGTTCTAGCTCCTACGAGCAGTACTTC. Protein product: CASIEDGSSSYEQYF.

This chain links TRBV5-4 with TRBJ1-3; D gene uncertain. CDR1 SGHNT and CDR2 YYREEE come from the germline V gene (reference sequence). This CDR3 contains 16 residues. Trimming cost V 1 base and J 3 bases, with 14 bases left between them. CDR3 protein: CASSLTRAGVGNTIYF. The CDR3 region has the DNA TGTGCCAGCAGCTTGACGCGGGCAGGAGTTGGAAACACCATATATTTT.

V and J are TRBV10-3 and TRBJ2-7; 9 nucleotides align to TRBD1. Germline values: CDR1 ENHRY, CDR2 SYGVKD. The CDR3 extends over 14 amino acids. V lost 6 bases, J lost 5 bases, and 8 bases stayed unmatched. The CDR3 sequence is CAIRSGTGLHEQYF. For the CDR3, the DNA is TGTGCCATCAGATCCGGGACAGGGCTCCACGAGCAGTACTTC.

CDR3 DNA: TGTGCCAGCAGCTTATCCGGGACTACAGACAATGAGCAGTTCTTC. The encoded protein is CASSLSGTTDNEQFF. This rearrangement joins TRBV7-3 to TRBJ2-1, with 7 bases aligning to TRBD2. Trimming at V came to 2 bases and at J to 5 bases, leaving 6 bases not matched to a gene. From germline, CDR1 is SGHTA and CDR2 FQGTGA. The CDR3 runs to 15 residues.

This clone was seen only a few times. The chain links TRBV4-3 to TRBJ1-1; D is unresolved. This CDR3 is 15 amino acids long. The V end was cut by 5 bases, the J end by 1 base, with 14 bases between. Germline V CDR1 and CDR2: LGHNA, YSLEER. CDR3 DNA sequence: TGCGCCAGCAGCTTTTCCGTGACGGGGAACACTGAAGCTTTCTTT. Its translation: CASSFSVTGNTEAFF.

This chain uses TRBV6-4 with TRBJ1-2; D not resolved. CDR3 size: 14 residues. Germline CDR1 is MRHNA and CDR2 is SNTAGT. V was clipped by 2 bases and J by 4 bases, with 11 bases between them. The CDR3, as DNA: TGTGCCAGCAGTGACGCTCAGCGGATCTATGGCTACACCTTC. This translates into CASSDAQRIYGYTF.

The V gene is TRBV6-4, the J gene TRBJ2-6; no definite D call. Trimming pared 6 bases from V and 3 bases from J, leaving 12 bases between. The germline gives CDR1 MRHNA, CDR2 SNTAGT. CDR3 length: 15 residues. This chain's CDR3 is CASRPNPGGANVLTF. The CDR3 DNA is TGTGCCAGCAGACCTAACCCGGGTGGGGCCAACGTCCTGACTTTC.